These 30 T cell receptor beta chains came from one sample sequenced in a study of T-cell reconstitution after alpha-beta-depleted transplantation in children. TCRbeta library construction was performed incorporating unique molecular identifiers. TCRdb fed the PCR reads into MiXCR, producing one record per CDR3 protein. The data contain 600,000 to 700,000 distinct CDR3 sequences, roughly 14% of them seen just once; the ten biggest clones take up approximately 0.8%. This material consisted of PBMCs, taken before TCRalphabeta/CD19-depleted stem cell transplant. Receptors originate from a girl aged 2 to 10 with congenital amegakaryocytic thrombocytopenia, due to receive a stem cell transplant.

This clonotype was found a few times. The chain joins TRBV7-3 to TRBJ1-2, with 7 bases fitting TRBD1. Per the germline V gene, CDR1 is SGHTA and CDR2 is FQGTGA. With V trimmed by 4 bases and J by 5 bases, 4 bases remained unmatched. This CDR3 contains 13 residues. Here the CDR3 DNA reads TGTGCCAGCAGCTCGCGACAGGGTTATGGCTACACCTTC. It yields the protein CASSSRQGYGYTF.

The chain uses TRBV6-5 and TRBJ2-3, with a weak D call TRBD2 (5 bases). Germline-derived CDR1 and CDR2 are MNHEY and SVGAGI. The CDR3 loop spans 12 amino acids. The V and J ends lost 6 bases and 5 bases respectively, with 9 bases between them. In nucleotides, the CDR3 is TGTGCCAGCAGAAAAGAGGGAGATACGCAGTATTTT. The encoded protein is CASRKEGDTQYF.

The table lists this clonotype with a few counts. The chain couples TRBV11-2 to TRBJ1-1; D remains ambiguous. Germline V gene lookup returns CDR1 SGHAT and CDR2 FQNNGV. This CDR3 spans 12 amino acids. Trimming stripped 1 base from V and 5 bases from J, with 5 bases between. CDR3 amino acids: CASSLVRTEAFF. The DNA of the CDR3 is TGTGCCAGCAGCTTAGTGAGGACTGAAGCTTTCTTT.

DNA for the CDR3: TGTGCCAGCAGCTCTCAGGGGCGCGGTAATTCACCCCTCCACTTT. Its translation is CASSSQGRGNSPLHF. The V call is TRBV7-2, the J call TRBJ1-6; perhaps TRBD1 as D (6 bases). V shed 4 bases and J shed 6 bases, with 13 bases lying between them. Per germline, CDR1 SGHTA and CDR2 FQGNSA. This CDR3 has 15 residues.

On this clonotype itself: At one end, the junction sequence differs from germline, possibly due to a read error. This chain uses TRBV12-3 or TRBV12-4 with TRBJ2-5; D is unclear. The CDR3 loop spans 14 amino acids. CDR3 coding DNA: TGTGCCAGCAGCCCCCTAACCTTCCAAGAGAGCCAGTACTTC. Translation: CASSPLTFQESQYF.

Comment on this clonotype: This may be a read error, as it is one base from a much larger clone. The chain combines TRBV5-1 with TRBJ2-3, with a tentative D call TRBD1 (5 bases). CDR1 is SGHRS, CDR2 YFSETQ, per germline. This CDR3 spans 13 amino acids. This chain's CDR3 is CASSLEMTDPQYF. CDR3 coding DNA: TGCGCCAGCAGCTTGGAGATGACAGATCCGCAGTATTTT.

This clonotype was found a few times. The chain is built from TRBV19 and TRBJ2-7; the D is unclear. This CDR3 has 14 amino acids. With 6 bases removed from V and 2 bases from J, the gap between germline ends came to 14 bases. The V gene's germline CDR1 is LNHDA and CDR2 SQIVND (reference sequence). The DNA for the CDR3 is TGTGCCAGTAGAGCACAGTACACGACCTACGAGCAGTACTTC. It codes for CASRAQYTTYEQYF.

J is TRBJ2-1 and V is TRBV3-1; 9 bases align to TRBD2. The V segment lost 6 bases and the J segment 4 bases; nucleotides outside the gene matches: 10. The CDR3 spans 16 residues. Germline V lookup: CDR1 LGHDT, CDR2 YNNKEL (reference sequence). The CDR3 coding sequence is TGTGCCAGCAGTCCCGAGGGCCTAGCGGGATACAATGAGCAGTTCTTC. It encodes CASSPEGLAGYNEQFF.

As DNA, the CDR3 is TGTGCCAGCAGCCAATACCCGAAGGAGACCCAGTACTTC. As protein: CASSQYPKETQYF. The chain links TRBV4-2 to TRBJ2-5; D is uncertain. The germline V gene has CDR1 LGHNA and CDR2 YNFKEQ. This CDR3 has 13 amino acids. Trimming left V 2 bases short and J 5 bases short, with 9 bases between.

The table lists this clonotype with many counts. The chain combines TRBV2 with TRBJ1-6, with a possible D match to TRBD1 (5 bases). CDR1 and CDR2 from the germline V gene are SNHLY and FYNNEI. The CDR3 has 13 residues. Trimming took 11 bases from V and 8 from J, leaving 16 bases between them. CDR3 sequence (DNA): TGTGCCCAAAGCGGGGACGGGGATTCACCCCTCCACTTT. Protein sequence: CAQSGDGDSPLHF.

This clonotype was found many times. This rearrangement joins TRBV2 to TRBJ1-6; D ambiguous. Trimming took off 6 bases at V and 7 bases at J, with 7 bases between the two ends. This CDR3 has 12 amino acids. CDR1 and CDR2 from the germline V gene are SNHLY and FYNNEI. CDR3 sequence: CASRDVNSPLHF. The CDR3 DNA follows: TGTGCCAGCAGAGACGTAAATTCACCCCTCCACTTT.

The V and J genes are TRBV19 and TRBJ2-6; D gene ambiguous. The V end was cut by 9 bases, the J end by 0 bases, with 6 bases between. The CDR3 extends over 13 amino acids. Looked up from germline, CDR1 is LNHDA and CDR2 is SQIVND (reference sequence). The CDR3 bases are TGTGCCAGCTCTGCCTCTGGGGCCAACGTCCTGACTTTC. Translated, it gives CASSASGANVLTF. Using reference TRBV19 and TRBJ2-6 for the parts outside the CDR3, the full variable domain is DGGITQSPKYLFRKEGQNVTLSCEQNLNHDAMYWYRQDPGQGLRLIYYSQIVNDFQKGDIAEGYSVSREKKESFPLTVTSAQKNPTAFYLCASSASGANVLTFGAGSRLTVL.

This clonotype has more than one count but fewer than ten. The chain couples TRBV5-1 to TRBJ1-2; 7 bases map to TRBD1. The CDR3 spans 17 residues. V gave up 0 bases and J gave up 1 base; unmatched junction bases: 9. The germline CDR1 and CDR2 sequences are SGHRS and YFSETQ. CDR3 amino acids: CASSLAATGTLNYGYTF. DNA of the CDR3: TGCGCCAGCAGCTTGGCGGCGACAGGGACCCTTAACTATGGCTACACCTTC.

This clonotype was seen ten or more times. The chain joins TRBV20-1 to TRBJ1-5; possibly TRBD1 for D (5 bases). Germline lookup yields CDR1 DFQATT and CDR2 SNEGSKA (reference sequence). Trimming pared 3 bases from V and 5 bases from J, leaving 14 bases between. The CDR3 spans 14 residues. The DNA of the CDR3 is TGCAGTGCTAGCAGTGGGGACGGATATCAGCCCCAGCATTTT. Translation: CSASSGDGYQPQHF.

The CDR3 region has the DNA TGCGCCAGCAGCCCGACGGGGGAATCCTACGAGCAGTACTTC. Protein product: CASSPTGESYEQYF. This chain uses TRBV5-1 with TRBJ2-7, with D perhaps matching TRBD2 (6 bases). There are 14 residues in the CDR3. Trimming left V 4 bases short and J 1 base short, with 12 bases between. Germline CDR1 and CDR2: SGHRS and YFSETQ.

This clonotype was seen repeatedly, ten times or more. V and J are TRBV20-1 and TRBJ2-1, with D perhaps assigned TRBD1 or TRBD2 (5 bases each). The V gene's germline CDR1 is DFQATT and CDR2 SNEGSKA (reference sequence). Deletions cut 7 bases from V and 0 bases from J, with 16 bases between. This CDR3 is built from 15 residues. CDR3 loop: CSGRGEPNSYNEQFF. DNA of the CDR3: TGCAGTGGTCGAGGGGAGCCCAACTCCTACAATGAGCAGTTCTTC.

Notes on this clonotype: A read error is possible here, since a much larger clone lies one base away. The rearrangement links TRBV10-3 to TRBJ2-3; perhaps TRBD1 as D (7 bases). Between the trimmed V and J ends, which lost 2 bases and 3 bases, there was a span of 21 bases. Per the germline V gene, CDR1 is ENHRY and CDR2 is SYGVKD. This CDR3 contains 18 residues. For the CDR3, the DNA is TGTGCCATCAGTGAGGGTAGCGGAACACCCAGGGGGACAGATACGCAGTATTTT. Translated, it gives CAISEGSGTPRGTDTQYF.

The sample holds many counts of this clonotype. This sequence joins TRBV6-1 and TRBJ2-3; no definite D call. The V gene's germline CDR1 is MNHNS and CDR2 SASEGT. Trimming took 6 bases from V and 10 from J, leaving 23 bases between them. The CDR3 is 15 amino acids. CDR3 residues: CASSETRADINAQYF. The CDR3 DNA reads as TGTGCCAGCAGCGAGACCCGGGCCGACATTAATGCGCAGTATTTT.

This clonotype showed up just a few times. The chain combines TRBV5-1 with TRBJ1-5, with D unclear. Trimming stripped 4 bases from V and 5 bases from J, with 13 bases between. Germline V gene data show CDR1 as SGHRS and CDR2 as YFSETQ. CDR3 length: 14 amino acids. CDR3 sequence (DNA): TGCGCCAGCAGCCCAAGACCGGGTGATCAGCCCCAGCATTTT. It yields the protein CASSPRPGDQPQHF.

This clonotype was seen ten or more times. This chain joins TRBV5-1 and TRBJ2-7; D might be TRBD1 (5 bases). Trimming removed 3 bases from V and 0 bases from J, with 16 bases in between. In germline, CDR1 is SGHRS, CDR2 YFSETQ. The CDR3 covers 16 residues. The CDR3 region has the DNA TGCGCCAGCAGCTACGTGCCTGACAGCTCCTCCTACGAGCAGTACTTC. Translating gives CASSYVPDSSSYEQYF.

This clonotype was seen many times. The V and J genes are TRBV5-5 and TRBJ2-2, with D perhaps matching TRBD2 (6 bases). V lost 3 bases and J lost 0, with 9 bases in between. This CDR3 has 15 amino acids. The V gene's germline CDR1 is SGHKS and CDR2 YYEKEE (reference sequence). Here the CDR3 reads CASSSLAPNTGELFF. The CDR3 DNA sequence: TGTGCCAGCAGCTCCCTAGCGCCGAACACCGGGGAGCTGTTTTTT. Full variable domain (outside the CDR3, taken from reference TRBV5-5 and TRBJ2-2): DAGVTQSPTHLIKTRGQQVTLRCSPISGHKSVSWYQQVLGQGPQFIFQYYEKEERGRGNFPDRFSARQFPNYSSELNVNALLLGDSALYLCASSSLAPNTGELFFGEGSRLTVL.

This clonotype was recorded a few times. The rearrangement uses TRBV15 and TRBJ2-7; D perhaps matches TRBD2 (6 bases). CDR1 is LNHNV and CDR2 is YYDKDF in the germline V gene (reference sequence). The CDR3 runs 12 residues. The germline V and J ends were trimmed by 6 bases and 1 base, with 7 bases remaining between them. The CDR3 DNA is TGTGCCACCAGACGGGGGTCCTACGAGCAGTACTTC. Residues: CATRRGSYEQYF.

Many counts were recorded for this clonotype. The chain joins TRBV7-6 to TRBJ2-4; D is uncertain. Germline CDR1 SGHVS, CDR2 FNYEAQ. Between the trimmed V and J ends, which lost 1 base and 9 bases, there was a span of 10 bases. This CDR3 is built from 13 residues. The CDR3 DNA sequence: TGTGCCAGCAGCTTAGTTAGCATTGGCATTCAGTACTTC. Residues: CASSLVSIGIQYF.

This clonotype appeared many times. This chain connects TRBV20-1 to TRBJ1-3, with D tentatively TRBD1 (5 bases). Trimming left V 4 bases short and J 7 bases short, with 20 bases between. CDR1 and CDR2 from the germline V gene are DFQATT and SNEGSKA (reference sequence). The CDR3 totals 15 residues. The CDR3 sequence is CSANFPGGAGNTIYF. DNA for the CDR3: TGCAGTGCTAACTTTCCGGGTGGGGCGGGGAACACCATATATTTT.

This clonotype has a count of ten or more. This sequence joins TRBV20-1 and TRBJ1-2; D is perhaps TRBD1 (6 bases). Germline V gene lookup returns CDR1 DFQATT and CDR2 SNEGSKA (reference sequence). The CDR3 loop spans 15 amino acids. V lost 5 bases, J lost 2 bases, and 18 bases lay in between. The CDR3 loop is CSAVPGQANNYGYTF. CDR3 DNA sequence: TGCAGTGCTGTACCGGGACAAGCCAACAACTATGGCTACACCTTC.

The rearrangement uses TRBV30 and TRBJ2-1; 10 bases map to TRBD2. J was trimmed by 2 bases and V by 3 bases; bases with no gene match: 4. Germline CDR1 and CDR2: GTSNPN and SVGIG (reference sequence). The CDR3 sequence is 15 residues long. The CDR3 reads CAWRWTSGAYNEQFF. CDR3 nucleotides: TGTGCCTGGAGGTGGACTAGCGGAGCCTACAATGAGCAGTTCTTC.

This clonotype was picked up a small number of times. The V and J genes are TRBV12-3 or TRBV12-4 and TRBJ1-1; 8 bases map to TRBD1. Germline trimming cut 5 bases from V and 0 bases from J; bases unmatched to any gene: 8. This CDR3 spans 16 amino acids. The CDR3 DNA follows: TGTGCCAGCAGTCCAGAGGCAGGGGGCCTGAACACTGAAGCTTTCTTT. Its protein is CASSPEAGGLNTEAFF.

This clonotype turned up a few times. In nucleotides, the CDR3 is TGCAGCGTTGAACAGGGGGTGAACACCGGGGAGCTGTTTTTT. This gives the protein CSVEQGVNTGELFF. The V call is TRBV29-1, the J call TRBJ2-2; 7 positions match TRBD1. Germline assignment: CDR1 SQVTM and CDR2 ANQGSEA. The length of the CDR3 is 14 residues. The junction had 1 base not matched to a gene; V was cut back by 2 bases and J by 1 base.

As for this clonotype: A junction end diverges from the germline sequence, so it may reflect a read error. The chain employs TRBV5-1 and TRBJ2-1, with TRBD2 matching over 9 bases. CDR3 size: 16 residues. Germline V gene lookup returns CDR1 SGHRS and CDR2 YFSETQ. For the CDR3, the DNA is TGCGCCAGCAGCTTAAGAGCAGCGGGAGGTCACAAGGAGCGGTTCTTC. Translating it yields CASSLRAAGGHKERFF.

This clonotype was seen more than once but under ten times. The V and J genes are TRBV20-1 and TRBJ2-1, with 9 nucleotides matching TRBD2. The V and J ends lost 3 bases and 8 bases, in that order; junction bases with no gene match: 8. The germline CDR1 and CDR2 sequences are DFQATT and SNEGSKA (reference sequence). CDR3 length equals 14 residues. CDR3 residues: CSASGLAGDYEQFF. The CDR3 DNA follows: TGCAGTGCTAGTGGATTAGCGGGAGATTATGAGCAGTTCTTC.